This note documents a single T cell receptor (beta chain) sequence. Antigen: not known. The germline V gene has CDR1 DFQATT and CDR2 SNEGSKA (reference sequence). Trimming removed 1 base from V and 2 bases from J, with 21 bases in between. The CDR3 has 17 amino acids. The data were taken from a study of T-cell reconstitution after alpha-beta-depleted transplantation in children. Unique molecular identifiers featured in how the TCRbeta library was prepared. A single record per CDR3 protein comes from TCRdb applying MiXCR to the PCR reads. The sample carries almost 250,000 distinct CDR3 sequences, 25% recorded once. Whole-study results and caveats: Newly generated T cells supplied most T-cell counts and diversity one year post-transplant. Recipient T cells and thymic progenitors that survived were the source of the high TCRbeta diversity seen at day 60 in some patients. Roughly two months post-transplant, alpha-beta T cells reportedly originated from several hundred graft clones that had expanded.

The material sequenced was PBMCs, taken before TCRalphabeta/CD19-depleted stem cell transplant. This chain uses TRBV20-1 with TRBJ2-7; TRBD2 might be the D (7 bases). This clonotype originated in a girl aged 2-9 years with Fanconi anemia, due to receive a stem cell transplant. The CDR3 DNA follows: TGCAGTGCTAGAGGATTCGGTGGAAAGGGGGGGACCTACGAGCAGTACTTC. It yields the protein CSARGFGGKGGTYEQYF.